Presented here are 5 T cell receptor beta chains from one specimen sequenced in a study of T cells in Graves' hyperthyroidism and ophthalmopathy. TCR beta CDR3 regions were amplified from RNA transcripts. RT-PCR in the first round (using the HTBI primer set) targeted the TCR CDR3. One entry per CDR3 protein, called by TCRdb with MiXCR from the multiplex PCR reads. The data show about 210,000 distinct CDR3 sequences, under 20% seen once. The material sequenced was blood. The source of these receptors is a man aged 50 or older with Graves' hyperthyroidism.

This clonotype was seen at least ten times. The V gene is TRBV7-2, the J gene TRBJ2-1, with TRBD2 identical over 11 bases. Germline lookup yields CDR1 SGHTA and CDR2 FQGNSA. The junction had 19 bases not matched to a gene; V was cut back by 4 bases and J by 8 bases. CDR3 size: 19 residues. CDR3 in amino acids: CASSSPGTSGQPFFYEQFF. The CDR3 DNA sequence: TGTGCCAGCAGCTCTCCAGGGACTAGCGGCCAACCCTTCTTTTATGAGCAGTTCTTC.

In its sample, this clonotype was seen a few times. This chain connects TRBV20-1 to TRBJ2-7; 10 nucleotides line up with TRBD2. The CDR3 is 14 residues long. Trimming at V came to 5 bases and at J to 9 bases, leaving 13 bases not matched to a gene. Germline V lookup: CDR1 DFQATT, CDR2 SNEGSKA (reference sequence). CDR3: CSAYLGGLATPQYF. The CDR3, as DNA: TGCAGTGCTTACCTGGGGGGACTAGCGACTCCGCAGTACTTC.

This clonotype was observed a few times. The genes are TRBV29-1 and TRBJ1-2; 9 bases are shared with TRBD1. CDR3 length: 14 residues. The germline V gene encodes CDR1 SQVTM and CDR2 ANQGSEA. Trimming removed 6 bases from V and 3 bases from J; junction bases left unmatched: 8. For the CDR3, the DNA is TGCAGCGTCGGGGACAGGGAGGGGGACTATGGCTACACCTTC. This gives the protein CSVGDREGDYGYTF.

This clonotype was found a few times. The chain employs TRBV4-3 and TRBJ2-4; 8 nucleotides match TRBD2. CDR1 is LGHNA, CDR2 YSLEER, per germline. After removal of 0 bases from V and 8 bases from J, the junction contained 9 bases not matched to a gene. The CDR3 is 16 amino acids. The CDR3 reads CASSQDLPGRGDIQYF. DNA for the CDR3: TGCGCCAGCAGCCAAGATCTCCCCGGGAGGGGGGACATTCAGTACTTC.

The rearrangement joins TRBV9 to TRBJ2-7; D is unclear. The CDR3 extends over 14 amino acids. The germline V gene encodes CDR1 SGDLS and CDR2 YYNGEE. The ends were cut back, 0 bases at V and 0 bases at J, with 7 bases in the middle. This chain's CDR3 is CASSVAASSYEQYF. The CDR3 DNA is TGTGCCAGCAGCGTAGCGGCGAGCTCCTACGAGCAGTACTTC.